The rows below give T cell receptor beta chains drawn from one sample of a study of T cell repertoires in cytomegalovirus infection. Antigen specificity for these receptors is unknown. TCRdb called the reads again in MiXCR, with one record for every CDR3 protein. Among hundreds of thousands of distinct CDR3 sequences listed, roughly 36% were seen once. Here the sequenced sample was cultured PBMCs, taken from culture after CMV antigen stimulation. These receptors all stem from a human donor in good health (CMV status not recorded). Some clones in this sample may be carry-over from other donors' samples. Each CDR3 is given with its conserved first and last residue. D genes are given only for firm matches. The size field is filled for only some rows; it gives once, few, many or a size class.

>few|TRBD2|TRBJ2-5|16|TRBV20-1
TGCAGTGCTAGAGTGGCTAGCGGGAAATCGTTTGGGTCCCAGTACTTC
CSARVASGKSFGSQYF
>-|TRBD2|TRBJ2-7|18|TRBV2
TGTGCCAGCAGTGGAAGGACTAGCGGGAGGCCAATTACCTACGAGCAGTACTTC
CASSGRTSGRPITYEQYF
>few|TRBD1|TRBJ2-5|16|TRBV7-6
TGTGCCAGCAGCCCCCGACAGGGGTGGGGTGGAGAGACCCAGTACTTC
CASSPRQGWGGETQYF
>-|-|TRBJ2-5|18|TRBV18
TGTGCCAGCTCACTACGGGGGATCGGCAGGGGGTACCAAGAGACCCAGTACTTC
CASSLRGIGRGYQETQYF
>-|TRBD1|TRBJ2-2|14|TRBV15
TGTGCCACCAGCCCTTCCGGGACAGCCGGGGAGCTGTTTTTT
CATSPSGTAGELFF
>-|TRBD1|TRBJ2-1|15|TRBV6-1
TGTGCCAGCAGACCTTCCCGGGACAGGGCCCATGAGCAGTTCTTC
CASRPSRDRAHEQFF
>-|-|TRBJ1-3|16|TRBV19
TGTGCCAGTATCGGGCAGGCCCACAACTCTGGAAACACCATATATTTT
CASIGQAHNSGNTIYF
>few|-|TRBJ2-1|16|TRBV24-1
TGTGCCACCAGTGATTTGCAGGCGGGTTCTTACAATGAGCAGTTCTTC
CATSDLQAGSYNEQFF
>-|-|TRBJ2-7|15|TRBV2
TGTGCCAGCAGGGGGATAGGGAGGCCTCCCGACGAGCAGTACTTC
CASRGIGRPPDEQYF
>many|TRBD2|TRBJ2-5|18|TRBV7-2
TGTGCCAGCAGCTTAGAGGGGCTAGCGGGAGGTTCATTCGAGACCCAGTACTTC
CASSLEGLAGGSFETQYF
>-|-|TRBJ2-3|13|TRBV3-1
TGTGCCAGCAGCCAGGGGGACACAGATACGCAGTATTTT
CASSQGDTDTQYF
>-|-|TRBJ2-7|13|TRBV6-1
TGTGCCAGCAGAGAAGACATATTCTACGAGCAGTACTTC
CASREDIFYEQYF
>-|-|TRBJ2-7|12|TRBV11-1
TGTGCCAGCAGCCCATCCAGGGGCTTTGAGTACTTC
CASSPSRGFEYF
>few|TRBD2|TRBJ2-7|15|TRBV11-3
TGTGCCAGCAGCCCTGGCGGGAGGAGTCAAGGGGAGCAGTACTTC
CASSPGGRSQGEQYF
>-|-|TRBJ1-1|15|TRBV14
TGTGCCAGCAGCGGGGACACTCACATGAACACTGAAGCTTTCTTT
CASSGDTHMNTEAFF
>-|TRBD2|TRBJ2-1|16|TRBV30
TGTGCCTGGAGTGTAGGAGCGGGAGGGCTGGGGGATGAGCAGTTCTTC
CAWSVGAGGLGDEQFF
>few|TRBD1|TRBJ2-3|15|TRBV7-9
TGTGCCAGCAGCTTTGGACAGGCCGACACAGATACGCAGTATTTT
CASSFGQADTDTQYF
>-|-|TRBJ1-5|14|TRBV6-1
TGTGCCAGCAGTTACGAGAGGGTTACTCAGCCCCAGCATTTT
CASSYERVTQPQHF
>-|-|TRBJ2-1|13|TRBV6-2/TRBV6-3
TGTGCCAGCATCACACCAACTGGCAATGAGCAGTTCTTC
CASITPTGNEQFF
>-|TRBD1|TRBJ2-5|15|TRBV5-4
TGTGCCAGCAGCCCCGGCCGGGACAGACAAGAGACCCAGTACTTC
CASSPGRDRQETQYF
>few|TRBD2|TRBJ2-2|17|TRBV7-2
TGTGCCAGCAGCTTAGAAGGACTAGCGGGAGACACCGGGGAGCTGTTTTTT
CASSLEGLAGDTGELFF
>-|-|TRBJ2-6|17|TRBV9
TGTGCCAGCAGCACGACGGCTAGCTCATCTGGGGCCAACGTCCTGACTTTC
CASSTTASSSGANVLTF
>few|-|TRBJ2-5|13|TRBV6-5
TGTGCCAGCACTCCAGCAGTAGAGGAGACCCAGTACTTC
CASTPAVEETQYF
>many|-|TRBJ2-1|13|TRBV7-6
TGTGCCAGCAGCTTAAGGCTGACCAATGAGCAGTTCTTC
CASSLRLTNEQFF
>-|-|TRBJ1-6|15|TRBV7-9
TGTGCCAGCAGCACCTCCGGAAGGGGTAATTCACCCCTCCACTTT
CASSTSGRGNSPLHF
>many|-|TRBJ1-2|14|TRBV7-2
TGTGCCAGCTCCGCGGGCCACCATCTCGGTGGCTACACCTTC
CASSAGHHLGGYTF
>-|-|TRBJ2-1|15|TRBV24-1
TGTGCCACCAGTGATCCAATGGACATGGCCAATGAGCAGTTCTTC
CATSDPMDMANEQFF
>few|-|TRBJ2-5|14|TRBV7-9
TGTGCCAGCAGCTTAATGAGTAGCTCGGAGACCCAGTACTTC
CASSLMSSSETQYF
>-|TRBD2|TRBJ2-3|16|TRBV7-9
TGTGCCAGCAGCTTACTAGCGGGGGACCGCACAGATACGCAGTATTTT
CASSLLAGDRTDTQYF
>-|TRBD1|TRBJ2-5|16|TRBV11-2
TGTGCCAGCAGCTTAGCAGGGGGCGGTATCCAAGAGACCCAGTACTTC
CASSLAGGGIQETQYF
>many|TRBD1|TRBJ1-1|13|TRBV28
TGTGCCAGCAGAGACAGGGGAGGCACTGAAGCTTTCTTT
CASRDRGGTEAFF
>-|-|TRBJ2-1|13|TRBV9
TGTGCCAGCAGCCCGCGACAGATCGACAAGCAGTTCTTC
CASSPRQIDKQFF
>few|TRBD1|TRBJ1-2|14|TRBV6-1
TGTGCCAGCAGTAAGGACAGGGAAAACTATGGCTACACCTTC
CASSKDRENYGYTF
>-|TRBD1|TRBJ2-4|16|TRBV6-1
TGTGCCAGCAGTACCGGACAGGCGATAGCCAAAAACATTCAGTACTTC
CASSTGQAIAKNIQYF
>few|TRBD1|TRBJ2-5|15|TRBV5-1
TGCGCCAGCAGCTTGACAGGGGCCTCTTTAAGGACCCAGTACTTC
CASSLTGASLRTQYF
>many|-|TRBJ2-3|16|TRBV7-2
TGTGCCAGCAGCTTATTAGGTTCTGCGGTCACAGATACGCAGTATTTT
CASSLLGSAVTDTQYF
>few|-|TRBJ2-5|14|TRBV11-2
TGTGCCAGCAGCTCCTCCGGGCCTAGTTTAACCCAGTACTTC
CASSSSGPSLTQYF
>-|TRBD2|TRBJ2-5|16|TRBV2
TGTGCCAGCAATGGACTAGCGGGGGCCTCGCCAGAGACCCAGTACTTC
CASNGLAGASPETQYF
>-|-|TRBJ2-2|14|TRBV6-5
TGTGCCAGCAGTTACTCTCTAGGCACCGGGGAGCTGTTTTTT
CASSYSLGTGELFF
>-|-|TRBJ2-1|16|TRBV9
TGTGCCAGCAGCTCTACCTTTGCCACCCCTGACAATGAGCAGTTCTTC
CASSSTFATPDNEQFF
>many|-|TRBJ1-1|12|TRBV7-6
TGTGCCAGCAGTTCAGGGGCCACTGAAGCTTTCTTT
CASSSGATEAFF
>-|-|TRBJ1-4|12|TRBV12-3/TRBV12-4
TGTGCCAGCAACTACGGAGGTGAAAAACTGTTTTTT
CASNYGGEKLFF
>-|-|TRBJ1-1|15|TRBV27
TGTGCCAGCAGTGTCCACAGTGGGGGTCGAACTGAAGCTTTCTTT
CASSVHSGGRTEAFF
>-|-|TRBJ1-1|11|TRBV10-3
TGTGCCACCCAGGGGAACACTGAAGCTTTCTTT
CATQGNTEAFF
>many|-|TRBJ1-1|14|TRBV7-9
TGTGCCAGCACCCTGGGGGCTCCGAACACTGAAGCTTTCTTT
CASTLGAPNTEAFF
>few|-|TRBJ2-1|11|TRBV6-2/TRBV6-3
TGTGCCAGCAGTTACGGGGGTGAGCAGTTCTTC
CASSYGGEQFF
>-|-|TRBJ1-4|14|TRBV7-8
TGTGCCAGCAGCTACGGTAACAGGAATGAAAAACTGTTTTTT
CASSYGNRNEKLFF
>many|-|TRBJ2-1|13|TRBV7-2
TGTGCCAGCAGCTATGTAAGGGTAGGTGAGCAGTTCTTC
CASSYVRVGEQFF
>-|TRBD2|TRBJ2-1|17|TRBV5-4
TGTGCCAGCAGCTTGAGGACTAGCGGGCCTAGGGACAATGAGCAGTTCTTC
CASSLRTSGPRDNEQFF
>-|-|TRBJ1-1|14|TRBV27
TGTGCCAGCACCCCCTTCAAGGGCTACACTGAAGCTTTCTTT
CASTPFKGYTEAFF
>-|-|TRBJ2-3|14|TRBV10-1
TGCGCCAGCAGAACCCCCAGGGTACCAGATACGCAGTATTTT
CASRTPRVPDTQYF
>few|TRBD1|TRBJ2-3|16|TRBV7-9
TGTGCCAGCAGCGTAACAGGGGGCCGGGGAGAAGATACGCAGTATTTT
CASSVTGGRGEDTQYF
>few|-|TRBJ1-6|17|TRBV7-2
TGTGCCAGCAGCTTAGCCCTCCCCGGGAGGCTTCGATCACCCCTCCACTTT
CASSLALPGRLRSPLHF
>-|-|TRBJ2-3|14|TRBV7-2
TGTGCCAGCAGCTTAGATCAGGACACAGATACGCAGTATTTT
CASSLDQDTDTQYF
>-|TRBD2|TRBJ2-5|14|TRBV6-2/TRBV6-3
TGTGCCAGCAGTTACCTGCTAGCGGAAGAGACCCAGTACTTC
CASSYLLAEETQYF
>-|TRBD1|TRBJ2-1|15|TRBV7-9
TGTGCCAGCGCTAGGGCAGGGGGCTCCTACAATGAGCAGTTCTTC
CASARAGGSYNEQFF
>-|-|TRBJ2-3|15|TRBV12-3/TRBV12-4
TGTGCCAGCAGTTCCACCGGGACGGACACAGATACGCAGTATTTT
CASSSTGTDTDTQYF
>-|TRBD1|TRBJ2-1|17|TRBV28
TGTGCCAGCAGCCCCTTACCGGGACAGCGCTCCTACAATGAGCAGTTCTTC
CASSPLPGQRSYNEQFF